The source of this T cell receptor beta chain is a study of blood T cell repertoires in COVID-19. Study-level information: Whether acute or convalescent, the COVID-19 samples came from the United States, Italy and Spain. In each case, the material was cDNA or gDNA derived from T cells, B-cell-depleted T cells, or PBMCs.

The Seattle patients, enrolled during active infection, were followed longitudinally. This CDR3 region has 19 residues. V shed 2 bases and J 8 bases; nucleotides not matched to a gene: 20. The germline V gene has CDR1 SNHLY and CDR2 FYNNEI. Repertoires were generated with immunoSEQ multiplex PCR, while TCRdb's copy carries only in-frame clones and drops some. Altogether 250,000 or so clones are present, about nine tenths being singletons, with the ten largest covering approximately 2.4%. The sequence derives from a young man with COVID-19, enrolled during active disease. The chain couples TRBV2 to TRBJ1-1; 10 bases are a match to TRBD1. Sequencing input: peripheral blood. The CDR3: CASSERSRGRGQGWTEAFF. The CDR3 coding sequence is TGTGCCAGCAGTGAAAGGTCTAGGGGACGGGGACAGGGGTGGACCGAAGCTTTCTTT.